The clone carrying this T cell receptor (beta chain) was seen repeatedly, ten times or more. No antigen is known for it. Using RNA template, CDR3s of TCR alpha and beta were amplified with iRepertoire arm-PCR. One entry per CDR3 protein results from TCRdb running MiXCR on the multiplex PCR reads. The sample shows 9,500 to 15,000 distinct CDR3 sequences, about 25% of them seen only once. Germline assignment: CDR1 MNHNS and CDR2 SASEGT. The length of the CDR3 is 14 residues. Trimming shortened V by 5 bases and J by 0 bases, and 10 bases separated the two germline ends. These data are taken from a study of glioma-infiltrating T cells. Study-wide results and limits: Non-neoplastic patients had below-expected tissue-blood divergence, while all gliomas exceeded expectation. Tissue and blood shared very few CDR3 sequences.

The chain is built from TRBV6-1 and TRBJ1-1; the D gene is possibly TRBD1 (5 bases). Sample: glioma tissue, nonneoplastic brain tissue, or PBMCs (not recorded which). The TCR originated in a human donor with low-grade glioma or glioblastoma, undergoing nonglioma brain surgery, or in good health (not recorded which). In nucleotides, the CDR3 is TGTGCCAGCAGTCTCGGGACCCTGAACACTGAAGCTTTCTTT. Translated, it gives CASSLGTLNTEAFF.